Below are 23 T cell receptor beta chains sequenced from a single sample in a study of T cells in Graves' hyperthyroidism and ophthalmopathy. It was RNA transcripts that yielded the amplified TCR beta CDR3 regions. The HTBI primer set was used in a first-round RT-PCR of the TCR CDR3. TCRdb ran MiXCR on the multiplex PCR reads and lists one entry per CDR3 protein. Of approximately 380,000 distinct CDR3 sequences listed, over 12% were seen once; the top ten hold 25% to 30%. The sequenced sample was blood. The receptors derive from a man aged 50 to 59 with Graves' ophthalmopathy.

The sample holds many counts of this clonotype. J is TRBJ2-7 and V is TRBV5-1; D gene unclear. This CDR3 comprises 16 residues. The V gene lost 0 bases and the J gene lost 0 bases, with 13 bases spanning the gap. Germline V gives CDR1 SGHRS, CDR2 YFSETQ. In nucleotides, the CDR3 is TGCGCCAGCAGCTTGGCCCCTTACTCGAGCTCCTACGAGCAGTACTTC. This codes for CASSLAPYSSSYEQYF. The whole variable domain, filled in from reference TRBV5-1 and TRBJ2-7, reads KAGVTQTPRYLIKTRGQQVTLSCSPISGHRSVSWYQQTPGQGLQFLFEYFSETQRNKGNFPGRFSGRQFSNSRSEMNVSTLELGDSALYLCASSLAPYSSSYEQYFGPGTRLTVT.

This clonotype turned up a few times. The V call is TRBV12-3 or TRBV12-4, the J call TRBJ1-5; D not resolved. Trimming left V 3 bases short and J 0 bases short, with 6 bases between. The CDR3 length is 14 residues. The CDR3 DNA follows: TGTGCCAGCAGTTTTCGGAATAGCAATCAGCCCCAGCATTTT. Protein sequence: CASSFRNSNQPQHF.

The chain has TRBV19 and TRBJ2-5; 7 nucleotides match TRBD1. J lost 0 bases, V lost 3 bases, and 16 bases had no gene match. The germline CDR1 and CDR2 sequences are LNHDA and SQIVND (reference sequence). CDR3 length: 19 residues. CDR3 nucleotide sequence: TGTGCCAGTAGTATTTTAATCCGCCGGGACAGCCTGTACCAAGAGACCCAGTACTTC. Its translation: CASSILIRRDSLYQETQYF.

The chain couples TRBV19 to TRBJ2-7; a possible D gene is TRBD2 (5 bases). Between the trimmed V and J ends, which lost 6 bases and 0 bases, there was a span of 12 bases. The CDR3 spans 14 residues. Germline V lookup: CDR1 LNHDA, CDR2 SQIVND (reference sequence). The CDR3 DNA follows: TGTGCCAGTAGAAGCACTAGTAGCTCCTACGAGCAGTACTTC. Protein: CASRSTSSSYEQYF. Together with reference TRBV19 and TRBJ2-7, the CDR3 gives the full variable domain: DGGITQSPKYLFRKEGQNVTLSCEQNLNHDAMYWYRQDPGQGLRLIYYSQIVNDFQKGDIAEGYSVSREKKESFPLTVTSAQKNPTAFYLCASRSTSSSYEQYFGPGTRLTVT.

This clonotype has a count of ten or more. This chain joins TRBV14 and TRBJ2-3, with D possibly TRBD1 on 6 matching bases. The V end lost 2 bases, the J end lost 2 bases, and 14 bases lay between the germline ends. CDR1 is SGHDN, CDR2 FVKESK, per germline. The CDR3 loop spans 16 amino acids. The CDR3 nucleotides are TGTGCCAGCAGCCAACTATGGACAGAACACACAGATACGCAGTATTTT. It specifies CASSQLWTEHTDTQYF.

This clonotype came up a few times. CDR3 amino acids: CASSLEGGQGPFF. The CDR3 DNA is TGTGCCAGCAGCTTAGAGGGGGGACAGGGTCCTTTCTTT. This chain uses TRBV7-9 with TRBJ1-1; the match to TRBD1 covers 9 bases. This CDR3 is 13 amino acids long. The V and J ends lost 1 base and 12 bases, in that order; junction bases with no gene match: 6. Germline V lookup: CDR1 SEHNR, CDR2 FQNEAQ (reference sequence).

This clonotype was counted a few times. Written as DNA, the CDR3 is TGCAGTGCTTCGGAGTTTGGGGGAATGAACACTGAAGCTTTCTTT. Translation: CSASEFGGMNTEAFF. This rearrangement joins TRBV20-1 to TRBJ1-1, with D tentatively TRBD1 (5 bases). The germline V gene encodes CDR1 DFQATT and CDR2 SNEGSKA (reference sequence). This CDR3 has 15 residues. The germline V and J ends were trimmed by 5 bases and 0 bases, with 16 bases remaining between them.

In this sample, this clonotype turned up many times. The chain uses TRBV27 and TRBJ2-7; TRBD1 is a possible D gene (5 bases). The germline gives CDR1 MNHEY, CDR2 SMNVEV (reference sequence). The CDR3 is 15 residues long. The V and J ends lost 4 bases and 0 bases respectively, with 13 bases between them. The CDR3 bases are TGTGCCAGCAGTTCGACAGACCGGTACTCCTACGAGCAGTACTTC. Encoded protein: CASSSTDRYSYEQYF.

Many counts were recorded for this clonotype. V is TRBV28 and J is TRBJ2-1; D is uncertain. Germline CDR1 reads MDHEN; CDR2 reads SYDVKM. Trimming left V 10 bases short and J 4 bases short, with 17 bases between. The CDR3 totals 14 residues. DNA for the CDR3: TGTGCCACCTGCGACTCGCGAGGATACAATGAGCAGTTCTTC. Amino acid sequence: CATCDSRGYNEQFF.

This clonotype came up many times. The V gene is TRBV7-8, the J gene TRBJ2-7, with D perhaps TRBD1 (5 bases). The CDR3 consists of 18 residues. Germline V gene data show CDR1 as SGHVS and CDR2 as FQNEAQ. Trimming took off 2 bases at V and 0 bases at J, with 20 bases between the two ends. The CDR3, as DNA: TGTGCCAGCAGCTTAATCTTGGGCCTGGACACGACCTCCTACGAGCAGTACTTC. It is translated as CASSLILGLDTTSYEQYF.

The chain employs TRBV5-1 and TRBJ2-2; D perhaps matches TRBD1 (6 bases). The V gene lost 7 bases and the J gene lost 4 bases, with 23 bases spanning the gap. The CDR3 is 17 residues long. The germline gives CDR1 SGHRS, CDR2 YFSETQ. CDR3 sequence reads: CASGPLLLQGFTGELFF. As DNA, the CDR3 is TGCGCCAGCGGCCCTCTTCTATTACAGGGTTTCACCGGGGAGCTGTTTTTT.

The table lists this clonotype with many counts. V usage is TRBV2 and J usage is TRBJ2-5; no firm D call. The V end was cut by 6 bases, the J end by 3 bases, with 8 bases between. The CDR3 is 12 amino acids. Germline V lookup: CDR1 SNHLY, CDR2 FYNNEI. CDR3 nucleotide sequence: TGTGCCAGCAGGGACCCAAAAGAGACCCAGTACTTC. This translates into CASRDPKETQYF.

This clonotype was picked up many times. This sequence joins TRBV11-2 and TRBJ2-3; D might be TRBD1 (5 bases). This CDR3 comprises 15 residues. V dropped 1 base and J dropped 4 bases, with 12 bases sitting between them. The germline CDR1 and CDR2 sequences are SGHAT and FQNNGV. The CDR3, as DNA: TGTGCCAGCAGCTTAGTGGGGCGGCAGGCAGATACGCAGTATTTT. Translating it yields CASSLVGRQADTQYF. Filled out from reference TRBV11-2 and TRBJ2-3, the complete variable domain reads EAGVAQSPRYKIIEKRQSVAFWCNPISGHATLYWYQQILGQGPKLLIQFQNNGVVDDSQLPKDRFSAERLKGVDSTLKIQPAKLEDSAVYLCASSLVGRQADTQYFGPGTRLTVL.

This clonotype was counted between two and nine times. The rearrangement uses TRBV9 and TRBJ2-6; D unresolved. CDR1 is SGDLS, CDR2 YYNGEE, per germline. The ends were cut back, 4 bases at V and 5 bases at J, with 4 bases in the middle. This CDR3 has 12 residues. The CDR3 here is CASSFRANVLTF. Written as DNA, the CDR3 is TGTGCCAGCAGCTTTAGGGCCAACGTCCTGACTTTC.

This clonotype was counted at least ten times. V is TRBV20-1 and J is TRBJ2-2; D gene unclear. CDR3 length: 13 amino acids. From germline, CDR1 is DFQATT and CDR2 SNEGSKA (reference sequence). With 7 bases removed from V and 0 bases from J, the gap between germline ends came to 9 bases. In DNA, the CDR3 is TGCAGTGTCGGCGGAACGAACACCGGGGAGCTGTTTTTT. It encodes CSVGGTNTGELFF.

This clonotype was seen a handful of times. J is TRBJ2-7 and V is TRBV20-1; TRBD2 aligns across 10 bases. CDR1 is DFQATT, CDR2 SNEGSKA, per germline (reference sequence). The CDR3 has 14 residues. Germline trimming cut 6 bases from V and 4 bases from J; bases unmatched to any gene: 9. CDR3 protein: CSALKREGRYEQYF. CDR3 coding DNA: TGCAGTGCCCTTAAGCGGGAGGGAAGGTACGAGCAGTACTTC.

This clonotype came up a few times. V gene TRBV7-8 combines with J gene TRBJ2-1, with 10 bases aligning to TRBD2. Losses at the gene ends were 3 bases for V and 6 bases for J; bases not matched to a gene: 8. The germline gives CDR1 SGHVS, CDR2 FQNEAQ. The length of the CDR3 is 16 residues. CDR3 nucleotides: TGTGCCAGCAGCTTGGCCCCGGGACTAGCGATCAATGAGCAGTTCTTC. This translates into CASSLAPGLAINEQFF.

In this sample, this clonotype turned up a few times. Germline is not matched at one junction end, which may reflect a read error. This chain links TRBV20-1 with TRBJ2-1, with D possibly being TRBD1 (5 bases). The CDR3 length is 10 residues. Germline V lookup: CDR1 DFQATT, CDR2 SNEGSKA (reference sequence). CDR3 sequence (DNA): TGCAGTGCTAGGGACAATGGGCAGTTCTTC. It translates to CSARDNGQFF.

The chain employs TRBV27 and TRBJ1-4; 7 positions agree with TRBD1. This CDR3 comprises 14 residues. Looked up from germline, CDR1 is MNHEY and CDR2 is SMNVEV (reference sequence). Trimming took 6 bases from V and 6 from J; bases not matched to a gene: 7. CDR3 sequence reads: CASRPQGRHEKLFF. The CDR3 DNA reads TGTGCCAGCAGACCACAGGGGAGGCATGAAAAACTGTTTTTT.

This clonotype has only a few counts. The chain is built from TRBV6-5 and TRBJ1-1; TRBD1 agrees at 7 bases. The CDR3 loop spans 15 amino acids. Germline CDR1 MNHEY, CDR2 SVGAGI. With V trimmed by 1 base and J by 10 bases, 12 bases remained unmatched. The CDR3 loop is CASSYLSGGSIGAFF. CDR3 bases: TGTGCCAGCAGTTACTTGTCAGGGGGGTCCATAGGAGCTTTCTTT.

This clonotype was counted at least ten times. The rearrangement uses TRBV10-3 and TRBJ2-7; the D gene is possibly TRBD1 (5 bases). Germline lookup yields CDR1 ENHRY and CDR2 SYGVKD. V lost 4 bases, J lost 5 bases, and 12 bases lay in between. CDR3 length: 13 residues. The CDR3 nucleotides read TGTGCCATCAGTGTCGGGCAGGGCGACGAGCAGTACTTC. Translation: CAISVGQGDEQYF.

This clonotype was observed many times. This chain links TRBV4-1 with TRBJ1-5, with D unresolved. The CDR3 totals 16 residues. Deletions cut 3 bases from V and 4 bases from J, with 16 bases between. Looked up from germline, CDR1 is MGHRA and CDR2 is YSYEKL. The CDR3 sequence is CASSQSAGNSNQPQHF. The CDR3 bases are TGCGCCAGCAGCCAGAGCGCGGGGAATAGTAATCAGCCCCAGCATTTT.

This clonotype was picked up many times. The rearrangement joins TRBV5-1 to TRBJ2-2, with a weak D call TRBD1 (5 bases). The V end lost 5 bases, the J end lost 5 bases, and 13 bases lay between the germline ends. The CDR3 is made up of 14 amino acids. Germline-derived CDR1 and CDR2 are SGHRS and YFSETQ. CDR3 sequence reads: CASSSQGGTGELFF. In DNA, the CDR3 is TGCGCCAGCAGTTCTCAGGGTGGAACCGGGGAGCTGTTTTTT.